The sequence of this T cell receptor (beta chain) was determined in a study of blood T cell repertoires in COVID-19 (dated by TCRdb to the early 2020s). For the study in its entirety: Samples covering the acute and convalescent phases of COVID-19 were provided by collaborators in the United States, Italy and Spain. The prospective study material was composed of cDNA or gDNA derived from T cells, B-cell-depleted T cells, or PBMCs. The repertoires were released in a freely available public database meant as a resource for research on the immune response to SARS-CoV-2. Where HLA class I and class II types were available, the types were taken from metadata supplied by the sample provider, not from assay-based typing. The sample metadata nearly always contained a de-identified subject ID, COVID-19 status, age in years and sex. Deeply sampled blood TCRbeta repertoires from subjects exposed to, actively infected with, or recovered from COVID-19 were included in the dataset. Samples were obtained from the ongoing ImmuneRACE study (first 160 participants) and from approximately 1,200 subjects provided by 6 global collaborators.

What the study reported, not specific to this receptor: The quantity of clinical and demographic metadata differed by source and by participant and was supplied without curation.

TCRbeta CDR3 regions were amplified from genomic DNA using the immunoSEQ Assay, a bias-controlled multiplex PCR. Turning to the authors' computational methods: Within the assay, amplification of reference gene primers was used to estimate how many nucleated cells each sample contained. Sequence reads were collapsed and filtered to measure the absolute abundance of every unique TCRbeta CDR3 rearrangement. For each sample, productive Simpson clonality was calculated by taking the square root of Simpson's diversity index across productive rearrangements. TCRdb carries this immuneACCESS record with in-frame sequences only. Its versions omit some clonotypes, under half of them owing to an unresolved V gene in the studies checked, with the rest unexplained. V and J calls and clone size come straight from that table; D and trimming were deduced from the DNA. Present in this sample are 35,000 to 45,000 clones, around three quarters of which were seen just once. Roughly 2% of the sample belongs to the ten largest clones.

In regard to this clone: No cognate antigen has been identified for it. Within one base of it there is no much larger clone, and no base qualities were kept.

The CDR3, from cysteine to phenylalanine, totals 15 residues. Only the CDR3 DNA stays, 45 bases, in frame from base 1. CDR1 LNHDA and CDR2 SQIVND were looked up in the germline V gene (reference sequence). V loses 4 bases of germline sequence and J loses 1 base, and the interval between the two ends is 11 bases. Whole blood was collected in K2EDTA tubes by collaborating institutions according to the institutions' own protocols. For TCRbeta analysis, collaborators shipped samples as frozen whole blood, isolated PBMCs, or DNA extracted from either of those sample types. The source of this sequence is a man aged 60 to 75 with active COVID-19. The sequencing sample was made of peripheral blood. The rearranged chain carries TRBV19 and TRBJ1-5; the D gene is perhaps TRBD1, on 5 matching bases. The nucleotides are TGTGCCAGTAGTACAACAGGTAGAAGCAATCAGCCCCAGCATTTT. Its coded protein is CASSTTGRSNQPQHF.